The 25 T cell receptor beta chains given below trace back to one sample, sequenced in a study of PD-1 blockade in classical Hodgkin lymphoma. Clones were read by immunoSEQ multiplex PCR, and TCRdb kept only the in-frame ones, dropping some. This sample has about 40,000 clones, with over 70% found just once. Exposure to brentuximab vedotin varied, and each patient had relapsed following autologous stem cell transplantation. Sequencing used peripheral blood mononuclear cells (PBMCs), obtained at baseline. These receptor sequences come from a human donor with classical Hodgkin lymphoma.

CDR3 amino acids: CASIDWGTGELFF. The CDR3 DNA sequence: TGTGCCAGCATCGACTGGGGGACCGGGGAGCTGTTTTTT. V is TRBV28 and J is TRBJ2-2; D possibly uses TRBD1 or TRBD2 (5 bases each). This CDR3 contains 13 residues. V was clipped by 7 bases and J by 5 bases, with 11 bases between them. Germline V CDR1 and CDR2: MDHEN, SYDVKM.

The chain joins TRBV11-2 to TRBJ1-5; tentative D call: TRBD1 (5 bases). Germline CDR1 SGHAT, CDR2 FQNNGV. This CDR3 has 14 residues. V was pared by 2 bases and J by 6 bases, with 11 bases between. The CDR3 DNA follows: TGTGCCAGCAGCTTACAGGGAACGGCTCAGCCCCAGCATTTT. Residues: CASSLQGTAQPQHF.

The V call is TRBV7-9, the J call TRBJ1-2; weak D call: TRBD1 (5 bases). V lost 4 bases and J 0 bases, leaving 18 bases between the germline ends. Germline V gene sequence: CDR1 SEHNR, CDR2 FQNEAQ (reference sequence). This CDR3 has 17 residues. CDR3 region: CASSYQGAFSSNYGYTF. The CDR3 DNA follows: TGTGCCAGCAGCTACCAAGGGGCCTTCTCTTCTAACTATGGCTACACCTTC.

The genes are TRBV15 and TRBJ1-5; the D gene is possibly TRBD1 (5 bases). The V end lost 1 base, the J end lost 7 bases, and 17 bases lay between the germline ends. The CDR3 loop spans 16 amino acids. Germline-derived CDR1 and CDR2 are LNHNV and YYDKDF (reference sequence). In DNA, the CDR3 is TGTGCCACCAGCAGAGGGGAAGGGGCCCCGATACAGCCCCAGCATTTT. Protein product: CATSRGEGAPIQPQHF. Full variable domain (outside the CDR3, taken from reference TRBV15 and TRBJ1-5): DAMVIQNPRYQVTQFGKPVTLSCSQTLNHNVMYWYQQKSSQAPKLLFHYYDKDFNNEADTPDNFQSRRPNTSFCFLDIRSPGLGDTAMYLCATSRGEGAPIQPQHFGDGTRLSIL.

This chain links TRBV11-2 with TRBJ1-2; TRBD1 aligns across 11 bases. V gave up 0 bases and J gave up 5 bases; unmatched junction bases: 8. Germline CDR1 SGHAT, CDR2 FQNNGV. The CDR3 consists of 17 residues. The CDR3 coding sequence is TGTGCCAGCAGCTTAGATCGTGGACAGGGGGCGAGGTATGGCTACACCTTC. This sequence encodes CASSLDRGQGARYGYTF.

This chain joins TRBV5-6 and TRBJ1-2; D unresolved. This CDR3 region has 14 residues. CDR1 is SGHDT, CDR2 YYEEEE, per germline. V was cut by 0 bases and J by 5 bases, with 11 bases left in between. For the CDR3, the DNA is TGTGCCAGCAGCTTGGCCGGTGGCGTATATGGCTACACCTTC. Protein product: CASSLAGGVYGYTF.

The chain has TRBV7-9 and TRBJ2-3; D gene ambiguous. The V gene lost 1 base and the J gene lost 0 bases, with 8 bases spanning the gap. The CDR3 is made up of 15 amino acids. Germline-derived CDR1 and CDR2 are SEHNR and FQNEAQ (reference sequence). CDR3 region: CASSLEGRSTDTQYF. CDR3 DNA sequence: TGTGCCAGCAGCTTAGAAGGGCGTAGCACAGATACGCAGTATTTT.

This clone occurred once. The rearrangement uses TRBV19 and TRBJ1-1; D remains ambiguous. The V and J ends lost 5 bases and 3 bases respectively, with 10 bases between them. The CDR3 loop spans 13 amino acids. Germline CDR1 is LNHDA and CDR2 is SQIVND (reference sequence). The CDR3 region is CASSRQEYTEAFF. CDR3 DNA sequence: TGTGCCAGTAGTCGGCAGGAGTACACTGAAGCTTTCTTT. Together with reference TRBV19 and TRBJ1-1, the CDR3 gives the full variable domain: DGGITQSPKYLFRKEGQNVTLSCEQNLNHDAMYWYRQDPGQGLRLIYYSQIVNDFQKGDIAEGYSVSREKKESFPLTVTSAQKNPTAFYLCASSRQEYTEAFFGQGTRLTVV.

This clone occurred a few times. The chain employs TRBV7-6 and TRBJ1-1, with D perhaps TRBD1 (5 bases). Trimming stripped 3 bases from V and 3 bases from J, with 8 bases between. This CDR3 is built from 13 residues. Germline V gene lookup returns CDR1 SGHVS and CDR2 FNYEAQ. DNA of the CDR3: TGTGCCAGCAGCTTGCTACAGGACACTGAAGCTTTCTTT. Translated, it gives CASSLLQDTEAFF.

The rearrangement uses TRBV10-3 and TRBJ2-5; D is unresolved. This CDR3 has 12 amino acids. CDR1 is ENHRY and CDR2 is SYGVKD in the germline V gene. With 3 bases removed from V and 2 bases from J, the gap between germline ends came to 4 bases. The CDR3 nucleotides read TGTGCCATCAGTGATCAGCAAGAGACCCAGTACTTC. Its translation: CAISDQQETQYF.

The gene calls are TRBV5-4 and TRBJ2-4; no clear D gene. Trimming took off 0 bases at V and 10 bases at J, with 17 bases between the two ends. In germline, CDR1 is SGHNT, CDR2 YYREEE (reference sequence). This CDR3 region has 15 residues. The CDR3 sequence is CASSLASQDQTIQYF. The CDR3 DNA follows: TGTGCCAGCAGCTTGGCCTCGCAGGACCAGACTATTCAGTACTTC.

A word on this clone: The germline gene is not matched at one end of the junction; a read error may be the cause. This chain uses TRBV10-3 with TRBJ1-4; D not certain. Germline CDR1 ENHRY, CDR2 SYGVKD. This CDR3 is built from 14 residues. The CDR3 DNA sequence: TGTGCCAGCAGTGCGCTCCATACTAATGAAAAACTGTTTTTT. Encoded protein: CASSALHTNEKLFF.

The V gene is TRBV7-9, the J gene TRBJ2-7; D gene ambiguous. Germline CDR1 is SEHNR and CDR2 is FQNEAQ (reference sequence). V lost 2 bases and J lost 3, with 11 bases in between. This CDR3 region has 14 residues. CDR3 sequence (DNA): TGTGCCAGCAGCTTACTCCCAAGAAGCTACGAGCAGTACTTC. The encoded protein is CASSLLPRSYEQYF.

This clone was picked up a small number of times. The rearrangement joins TRBV7-9 to TRBJ1-2; perhaps TRBD1 as D (5 bases). CDR1 and CDR2 from the germline V gene are SEHNR and FQNEAQ (reference sequence). Trimming shortened V by 1 base and J by 8 bases, and 11 bases separated the two germline ends. CDR3 size: 13 residues. The CDR3 sequence is CASSLGAGSGYTF. The CDR3 coding sequence is TGTGCCAGCAGCTTAGGGGCAGGGAGCGGCTACACCTTC.

The genes are TRBV27 and TRBJ2-1; D perhaps matches TRBD2 (7 bases). The CDR3 is made up of 19 amino acids. V dropped 3 bases and J dropped 0 bases, with 21 bases sitting between them. Germline assignment: CDR1 MNHEY and CDR2 SMNVEV (reference sequence). CDR3 in amino acids: CASSLGASGVHSSYNEQFF. The CDR3 bases are TGTGCCAGCAGTTTGGGGGCTAGCGGAGTCCATAGCTCCTACAATGAGCAGTTCTTC.

This rearrangement joins TRBV28 to TRBJ2-7; no clear D. Germline values: CDR1 MDHEN, CDR2 SYDVKM. This CDR3 contains 16 residues. The V end was cut by 6 bases, the J end by 7 bases, with 25 bases between. CDR3 sequence (DNA): TGTGCCAGCAGGTTCCCCACCGGCGGAGTATCAGGAGAGCAGTACTTC. Translated, it gives CASRFPTGGVSGEQYF.

In its sample, this clone was seen once. The CDR3 DNA reads as TGTGCCAGCAGCTCCGGGACGGAGAACACCGGGGAGCTGTTTTTT. Its translation is CASSSGTENTGELFF. J is TRBJ2-2 and V is TRBV7-9; D might be TRBD1 or TRBD2, each matching 5 bases. Looked up from germline, CDR1 is SEHNR and CDR2 is FQNEAQ (reference sequence). The ends were cut back, 4 bases at V and 1 base at J, with 10 bases in the middle. The CDR3 runs 15 residues.

The CDR3 nucleotides read TGTGCCAGCAGTTACCGGGGGGCCACCGGGGAGCTGTTTTTT. Translation: CASSYRGATGELFF. The V gene is TRBV6-5, the J gene TRBJ2-2; TRBD2 is a possible D gene (7 bases). This CDR3 has 14 residues. Germline V gene lookup returns CDR1 MNHEY and CDR2 SVGAGI. Between the trimmed V and J ends, which lost 2 bases and 4 bases, there was a span of 8 bases.

This sequence joins TRBV25-1 and TRBJ1-2; maybe TRBD1 (5 bases). The CDR3 runs 13 residues. CDR1 is MGHDK and CDR2 is SYGVNS in the germline V gene. V was clipped by 5 bases and J by 4 bases, with 11 bases between them. This CDR3 is CASSISGPYGYTF. CDR3 in DNA: TGTGCCAGCAGTATATCAGGGCCCTATGGCTACACCTTC.

This chain uses TRBV9 with TRBJ2-5; D is ambiguous. The CDR3 consists of 14 residues. Trimming left V 0 bases short and J 1 base short, with 7 bases between. CDR1 and CDR2 from the germline V gene are SGDLS and YYNGEE. CDR3 region: CASSVDTAQETQYF. Here the CDR3 DNA reads TGTGCCAGCAGCGTAGATACCGCCCAAGAGACCCAGTACTTC.

The rearrangement uses TRBV15 and TRBJ2-5; tentative D call: TRBD2 (7 bases). Trimming removed 2 bases from V and 5 bases from J, with 21 bases in between. This CDR3 contains 17 residues. The germline gives CDR1 LNHNV, CDR2 YYDKDF (reference sequence). In nucleotides, the CDR3 is TGTGCCACCAGCAGACTGGGAGGGGGGGCAAGAGGGGAGACCCAGTACTTC. This codes for CATSRLGGGARGETQYF.

The chain uses TRBV2 and TRBJ1-5, with D perhaps matching TRBD1 (5 bases). This CDR3 contains 12 residues. Germline V lookup: CDR1 SNHLY, CDR2 FYNNEI. V was shortened by 3 bases and J by 5 bases, with 5 bases between the two germline ends. The CDR3 reads CASSEGDQPQHF. Written as DNA, the CDR3 is TGTGCCAGCAGTGAGGGGGATCAGCCCCAGCATTTT.

The V call is TRBV5-6, the J call TRBJ1-4; D remains ambiguous. Trimming cost V 5 bases and J 0 bases, with 14 bases left between them. The length of the CDR3 is 16 residues. Germline V gene data show CDR1 as SGHDT and CDR2 as YYEEEE. CDR3 coding DNA: TGTGCCAGCAGACTGACCCTTGATGCAACTAATGAAAAACTGTTTTTT. Translated: CASRLTLDATNEKLFF. The full variable domain, completed using reference TRBV5-6 and TRBJ1-4, is DAGVTQSPTHLIKTRGQQVTLRCSPKSGHDTVSWYQQALGQGPQFIFQYYEEEERQRGNFPDRFSGHQFPNYSSELNVNALLLGDSALYLCASRLTLDATNEKLFFGSGTQLSVL.

The V and J genes are TRBV15 and TRBJ1-4, with D possibly TRBD1 on 5 matching bases. V lost 0 bases to trimming and J lost 8 bases, with 10 bases between them. CDR1 LNHNV and CDR2 YYDKDF come from the germline V gene (reference sequence). This CDR3 is built from 14 residues. The CDR3 DNA sequence: TGTGCCACCAGCAGAGATCCAGGGCAGGAAAAACTGTTTTTT. Amino acids: CATSRDPGQEKLFF.

The rearrangement links TRBV6-5 to TRBJ2-7, with 9 positions matching TRBD2. CDR3 length: 14 amino acids. The trim removed 2 bases at V and 5 bases at J, leaving 4 bases unmatched. The V gene's germline CDR1 is MNHEY and CDR2 SVGAGI. CDR3 region: CASSYVLAGHEQYF. CDR3 DNA: TGTGCCAGCAGTTACGTACTAGCGGGCCACGAGCAGTACTTC.